These 9 T cell receptor beta chains share one sample of origin, sequenced in a study of CD8 T cells in Susac syndrome. About 0.45 to 1 ug RNA was reverse transcribed with random hexamers. TCRdb reanalysed the immunoSEQ multiplex PCR reads using MiXCR and keeps one entry per CDR3 protein. The sample has hundreds of thousands of distinct CDR3 sequences; 85% are singletons. Sequenced: CD8+ T cells from PBMCs. Receptor source: a human donor with multiple sclerosis.

V is TRBV6-5 and J is TRBJ1-2, with D possibly being TRBD1 (5 bases). The CDR3 has 14 amino acids. V lost 6 bases and J lost 3, with 14 bases in between. CDR1 and CDR2 (germline): MNHEY, SVGAGI. CDR3 amino acids: CASSLPDKDYGYTF. CDR3 nucleotides: TGTGCCAGCAGCTTACCGGACAAGGACTATGGCTACACCTTC.

The chain has TRBV6-1 and TRBJ1-1; possibly TRBD1 for D (5 bases). This CDR3 comprises 12 residues. Trimming cost V 7 bases and J 4 bases, with 10 bases left between them. Germline CDR1 is MNHNS and CDR2 is SASEGT. CDR3 protein: CASKEGSTEAFF. DNA of the CDR3: TGTGCCAGCAAGGAGGGGAGCACTGAAGCTTTCTTT.

V usage is TRBV2 and J usage is TRBJ1-2; the D is unclear. Germline values: CDR1 SNHLY, CDR2 FYNNEI. Trimming pared 6 bases from V and 4 bases from J, leaving 15 bases between. This CDR3 comprises 14 residues. The CDR3 sequence is CASSDMDSLYGYTF. CDR3 nucleotide sequence: TGTGCCAGCAGCGATATGGACTCTCTCTATGGCTACACCTTC.

This chain uses TRBV2 with TRBJ1-2, with a tentative D call TRBD1 (5 bases). Germline V lookup: CDR1 SNHLY, CDR2 FYNNEI. Between the trimmed V and J ends, which lost 8 bases and 2 bases, there was a span of 6 bases. The CDR3 length is 11 residues. The CDR3 DNA reads TGTGCCAGCGCAGGGAACTATGGCTACACCTTC. Translation: CASAGNYGYTF.

This clonotype was counted a single time. This sequence joins TRBV5-4 and TRBJ1-2; 7 positions match TRBD1. CDR3 size: 14 residues. Germline V lookup: CDR1 SGHNT, CDR2 YYREEE (reference sequence). V dropped 2 bases and J dropped 6; count of bases not matched to a gene: 7. The CDR3 spells CASSLMTGPDGYTF. In DNA form, the CDR3 reads TGTGCCAGCAGCTTAATGACAGGGCCTGATGGCTACACCTTC.

The rearrangement uses TRBV11-3 and TRBJ2-3; 10 bases match TRBD2. Germline assignment: CDR1 SGHNT and CDR2 YENEEA. Germline trimming cut 2 bases from V and 7 bases from J; bases unmatched to any gene: 6. The CDR3 sequence is 15 residues long. The CDR3 nucleotides read TGTGCCAGCAGCTTATACAGCGGGGGGGCATATACGCAGTATTTT. It codes for CASSLYSGGAYTQYF.

The chain has TRBV6-4 and TRBJ2-3; D not resolved. CDR1 and CDR2 from the germline V gene are MRHNA and SNTAGT. This CDR3 comprises 13 residues. The V end was cut by 3 bases, the J end by 8 bases, with 12 bases between. The CDR3 bases are TGTGCCAGCAGTGAGTCAGGAGAGAGTACGCAGTATTTT. It yields the protein CASSESGESTQYF.

The gene calls are TRBV9 and TRBJ1-2, with D possibly matching TRBD1 (5 bases). Germline CDR1 SGDLS, CDR2 YYNGEE. V shed 3 bases and J shed 3 bases, with 21 bases lying between them. The CDR3 extends over 17 amino acids. The DNA of the CDR3 is TGTGCCAGCAGCGGGCTCTTGCCGGGGGTCACGCACTATGGCTACACCTTC. Translation gives CASSGLLPGVTHYGYTF.

The rearrangement joins TRBV28 to TRBJ2-1; 10 nucleotides line up with TRBD2. V trimming: 8 bases; J trimming: 9 bases; junction bases outside the gene matches: 22. Germline CDR1 MDHEN, CDR2 SYDVKM. The CDR3 loop spans 18 amino acids. This CDR3 reads CASSTTALFGTSEFEQFF. Written as DNA, the CDR3 is TGTGCCAGCTCAACGACAGCCCTATTCGGGACTAGCGAGTTTGAGCAGTTCTTC.